This entry is about one T cell receptor beta chain. This clone's antigen is unknown. The record has no base qualities; no much larger clone is one base away. The record originates from a study of blood T cell repertoires in COVID-19 (dated by TCRdb to 2018 to 2021). Some background on the complete study: Collaborator samples came from the United States, Italy and Spain and covered acute and convalescent phases of COVID-19. The prospective study material was composed of cDNA or gDNA derived from T cells, B-cell-depleted T cells, or PBMCs. Subjects who had been exposed to COVID-19, were actively infected with it, or had recovered from it provided the deeply sampled blood TCRbeta repertoires that made up the dataset. The repertoires were made available in a free public database intended to serve as a resource for research on the immune response to SARS-CoV-2. Samples came from the ongoing ImmuneRACE study (first 160 participants) plus 1,254 subjects from 6 global collaborators. Sample metadata almost always included a de-identified subject ID, COVID-19 status, age in years and sex. HLA class I and class II types, where available, came from metadata supplied by the sample provider rather than from assay-based typing. What the research found in general, with its limitations: How much clinical and demographic metadata was included differed by source and by participant, and the metadata was provided uncurated.

From its cysteine to its phenylalanine, the CDR3 spans 15 amino acids. The sequence is cut down to CDR3 DNA, 45 bases in frame from base 1. The germline V gene (reference sequence) gives CDR1 as LNHDA and CDR2 as SQIVND. V lost 6 bases and J lost 1 base; the stretch between them is 16 bases long. In the prospective study, participants were about 18 to 95 years old, resided in about 25 geographic areas of the United States, and were enrolled through a virtual design. In the prospective study, participants were assigned to cohorts based on the clinical history participants reported in a screening survey and a study questionnaire. Recovered participants in ImmuneRACE Cohort 3 were defined by two consecutive negative NP/OP PCR tests, clearance by a healthcare professional, or resolution of symptoms. Mobile phlebotomists in the prospective study collected whole blood, serum and a nasopharyngeal or oropharyngeal swab from every participant. Prospective study participants could optionally give additional blood draws and questionnaires over an approximately two-month period. Blood samples from the prospective study were shipped frozen or at room temperature prior to DNA extraction.

The immunoSEQ Assay, a bias-controlled multiplex PCR, was used to amplify TCRbeta CDR3 regions from genomic DNA. Per the original workflow: The number of nucleated cells in each sample was estimated from the amplification of reference gene primers within the assay. To quantify the absolute abundance of each unique TCRbeta CDR3 rearrangement, sequence reads were collapsed and filtered. For each sample, productive Simpson clonality was calculated as the square root of Simpson's diversity index across productive rearrangements. Drawn from immuneACCESS, this table holds only the in-frame rearrangements with V and J called that TCRdb kept. Clones are partly lost; checked studies trace under half to an unresolved V gene and leave the rest unexplained. V and J calls and clone size are copied from that table; D and trimming were computed from the DNA. The sample table records roughly 300,000 clones; around 84% of these occur just once. 2% to 3% of the sample is in the top ten clones.

The sequence was collected from a woman aged 45-65 years who had recovered from COVID-19. The source material was PBMCs or T cells enriched from blood (not recorded which). This sequence uses TRBV19 and TRBJ2-7; the D region possibly corresponds to TRBD2 (5 bases align). This receptor has the CDR3 CASSPGLARSYEQYF. The DNA is TGTGCCAGTAGCCCCGGACTCGCACGATCCTACGAGCAGTACTTC.